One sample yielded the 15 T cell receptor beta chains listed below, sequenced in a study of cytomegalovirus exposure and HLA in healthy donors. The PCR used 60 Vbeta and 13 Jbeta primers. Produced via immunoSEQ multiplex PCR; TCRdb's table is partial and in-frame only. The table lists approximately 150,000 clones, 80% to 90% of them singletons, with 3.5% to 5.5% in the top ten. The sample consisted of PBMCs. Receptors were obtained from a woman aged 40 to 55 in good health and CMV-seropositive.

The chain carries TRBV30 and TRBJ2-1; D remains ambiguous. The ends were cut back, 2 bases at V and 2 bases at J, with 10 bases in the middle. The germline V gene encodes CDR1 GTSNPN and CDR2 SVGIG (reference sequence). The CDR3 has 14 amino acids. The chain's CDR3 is CAWSSGLPYNEQFF. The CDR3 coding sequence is TGTGCCTGGAGTTCCGGTCTCCCCTACAATGAGCAGTTCTTC.

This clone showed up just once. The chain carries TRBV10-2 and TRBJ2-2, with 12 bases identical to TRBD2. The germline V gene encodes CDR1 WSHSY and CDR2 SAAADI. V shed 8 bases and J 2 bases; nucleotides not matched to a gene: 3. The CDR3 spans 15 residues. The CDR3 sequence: CASQTSGSNTGELFF. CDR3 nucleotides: TGCGCCAGCCAGACTAGCGGGAGTAACACCGGGGAGCTGTTTTTT.

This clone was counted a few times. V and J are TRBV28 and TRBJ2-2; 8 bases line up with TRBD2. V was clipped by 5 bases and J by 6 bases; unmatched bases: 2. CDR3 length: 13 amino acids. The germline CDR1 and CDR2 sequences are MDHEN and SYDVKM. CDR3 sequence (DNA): TGTGCCAGCAGTACGCGGGAGGCCGGGGAGCTGTTTTTT. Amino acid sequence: CASSTREAGELFF.

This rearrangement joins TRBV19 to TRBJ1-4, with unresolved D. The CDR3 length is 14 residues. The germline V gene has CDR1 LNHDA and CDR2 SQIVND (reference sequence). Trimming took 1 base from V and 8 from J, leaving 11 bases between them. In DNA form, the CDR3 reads TGTGCCAGTAGTATAGGCGCCGGGTCAGAAAAACTGTTTTTT. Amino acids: CASSIGAGSEKLFF.

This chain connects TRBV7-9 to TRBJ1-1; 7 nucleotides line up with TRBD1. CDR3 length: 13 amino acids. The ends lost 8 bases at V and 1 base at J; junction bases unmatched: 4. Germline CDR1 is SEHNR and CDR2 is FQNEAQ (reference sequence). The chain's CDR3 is CASVTGTNTEAFF. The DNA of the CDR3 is TGTGCCAGCGTGACAGGGACGAACACTGAAGCTTTCTTT.

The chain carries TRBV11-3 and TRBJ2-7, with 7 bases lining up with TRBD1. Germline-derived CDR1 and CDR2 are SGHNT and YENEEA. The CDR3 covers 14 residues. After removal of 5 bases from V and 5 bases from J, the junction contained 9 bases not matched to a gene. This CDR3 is CASSRGQAKDEQYF. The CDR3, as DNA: TGTGCCAGCAGCCGAGGACAGGCCAAGGACGAGCAGTACTTC.

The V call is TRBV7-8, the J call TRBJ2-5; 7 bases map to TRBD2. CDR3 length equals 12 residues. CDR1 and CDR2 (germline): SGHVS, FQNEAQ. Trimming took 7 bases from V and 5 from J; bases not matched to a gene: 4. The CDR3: CASTIGGETQYF. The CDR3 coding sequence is TGTGCCAGCACCATCGGGGGGGAGACCCAGTACTTC.

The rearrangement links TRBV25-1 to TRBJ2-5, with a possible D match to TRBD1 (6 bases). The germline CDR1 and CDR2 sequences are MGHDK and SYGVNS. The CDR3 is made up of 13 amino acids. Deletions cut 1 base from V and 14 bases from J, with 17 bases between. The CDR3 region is CASSEWDTGPGYF. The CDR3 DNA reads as TGTGCCAGCAGTGAATGGGACACAGGGCCCGGTTACTTC.

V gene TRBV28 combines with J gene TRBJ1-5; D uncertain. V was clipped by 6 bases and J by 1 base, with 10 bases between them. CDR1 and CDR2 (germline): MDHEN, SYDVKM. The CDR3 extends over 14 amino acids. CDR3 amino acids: CASREELSNQPQHF. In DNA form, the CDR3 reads TGTGCCAGCAGGGAGGAGTTAAGCAATCAGCCCCAGCATTTT.

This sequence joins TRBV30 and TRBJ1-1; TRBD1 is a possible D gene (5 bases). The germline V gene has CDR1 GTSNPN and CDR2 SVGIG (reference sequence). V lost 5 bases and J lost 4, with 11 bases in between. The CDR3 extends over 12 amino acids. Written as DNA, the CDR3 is TGTGCCTGGTGGGGGGGAGGCACTGAAGCTTTCTTT. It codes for CAWWGGGTEAFF.

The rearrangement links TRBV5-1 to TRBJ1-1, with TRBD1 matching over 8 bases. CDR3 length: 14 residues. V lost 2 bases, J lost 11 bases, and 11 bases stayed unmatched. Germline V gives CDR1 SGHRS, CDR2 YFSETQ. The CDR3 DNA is TGCGCCAGCAGCTTACTGGTACAGGGGGAAGAGGCTTTCTTT. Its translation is CASSLLVQGEEAFF. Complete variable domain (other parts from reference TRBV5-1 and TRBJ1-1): KAGVTQTPRYLIKTRGQQVTLSCSPISGHRSVSWYQQTPGQGLQFLFEYFSETQRNKGNFPGRFSGRQFSNSRSEMNVSTLELGDSALYLCASSLLVQGEEAFFGQGTRLTVV.

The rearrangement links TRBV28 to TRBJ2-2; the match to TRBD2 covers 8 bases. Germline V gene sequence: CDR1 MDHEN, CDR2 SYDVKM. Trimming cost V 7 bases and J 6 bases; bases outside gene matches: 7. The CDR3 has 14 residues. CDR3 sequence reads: CASKSPTSAGELFF. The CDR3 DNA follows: TGTGCCAGCAAATCCCCGACTAGCGCCGGGGAGCTGTTTTTT. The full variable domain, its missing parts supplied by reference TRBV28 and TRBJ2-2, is DVKVTQSSRYLVKRTGEKVFLECVQDMDHENMFWYRQDPGLGLRLIYFSYDVKMKEKGDIPEGYSVSREKKERFSLILESASTNQTSMYLCASKSPTSAGELFFGEGSRLTVL.

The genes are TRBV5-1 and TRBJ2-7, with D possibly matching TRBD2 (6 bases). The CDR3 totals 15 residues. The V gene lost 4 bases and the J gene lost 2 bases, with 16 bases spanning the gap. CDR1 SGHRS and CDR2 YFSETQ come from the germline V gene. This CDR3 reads CASSGRTGDAYEQYF. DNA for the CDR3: TGCGCCAGCAGCGGGAGGACGGGGGACGCCTACGAGCAGTACTTC. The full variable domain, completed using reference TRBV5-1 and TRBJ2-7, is KAGVTQTPRYLIKTRGQQVTLSCSPISGHRSVSWYQQTPGQGLQFLFEYFSETQRNKGNFPGRFSGRQFSNSRSEMNVSTLELGDSALYLCASSGRTGDAYEQYFGPGTRLTVT.

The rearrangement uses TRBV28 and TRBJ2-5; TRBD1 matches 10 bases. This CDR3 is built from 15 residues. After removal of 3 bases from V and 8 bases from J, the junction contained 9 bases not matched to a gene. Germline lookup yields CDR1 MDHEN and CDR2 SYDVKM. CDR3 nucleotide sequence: TGTGCCAGCAGTTTTCCGGGACAGGGGAGTCAAACCCAGTACTTC. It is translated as CASSFPGQGSQTQYF. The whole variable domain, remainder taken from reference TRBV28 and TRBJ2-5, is DVKVTQSSRYLVKRTGEKVFLECVQDMDHENMFWYRQDPGLGLRLIYFSYDVKMKEKGDIPEGYSVSREKKERFSLILESASTNQTSMYLCASSFPGQGSQTQYFGPGTRLLVL.

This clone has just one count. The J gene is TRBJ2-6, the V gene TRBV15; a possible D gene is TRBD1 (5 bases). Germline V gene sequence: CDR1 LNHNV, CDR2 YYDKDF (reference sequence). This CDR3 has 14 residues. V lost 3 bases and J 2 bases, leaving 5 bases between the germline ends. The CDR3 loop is CATSRGPGANVLTF. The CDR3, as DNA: TGTGCCACCAGCAGGGGGCCTGGGGCCAACGTCCTGACTTTC.